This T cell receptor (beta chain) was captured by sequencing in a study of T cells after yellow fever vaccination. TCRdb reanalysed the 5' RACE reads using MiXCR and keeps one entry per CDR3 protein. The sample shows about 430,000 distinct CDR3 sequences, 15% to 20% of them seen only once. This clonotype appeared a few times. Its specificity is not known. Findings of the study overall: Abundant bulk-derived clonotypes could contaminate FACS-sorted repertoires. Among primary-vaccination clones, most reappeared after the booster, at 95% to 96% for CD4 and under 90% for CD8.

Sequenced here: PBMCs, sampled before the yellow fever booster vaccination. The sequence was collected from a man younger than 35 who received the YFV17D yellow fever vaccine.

The CDR3, as DNA: TGTGCCAGCAGTTTACACCACACAGGGATTGAGCAGTTCTTC. This sequence encodes CASSLHHTGIEQFF. The J gene is TRBJ2-1, the V gene TRBV12-3 or TRBV12-4; D possibly corresponds to TRBD1 (6 bases). V dropped 2 bases and J dropped 9 bases, with 14 bases sitting between them. The CDR3 is 14 amino acids.